Listed here are 3 T cell receptor beta chains from one sample, sequenced in a study of post-analysis software for immune sequencing data. These receptors' antigens are unknown. Findings of the study overall: Controls had lower frequencies than patients of 4 or 5 TRBV segments, which included TRBV5-6, TRBV5-1 and TRBV20-1.

Unique molecular identifiers were built into the TCR beta cDNA libraries. In TCRdb, the PCR reads were re-called with MiXCR into one record per CDR3 protein. The profile shows about 200,000 distinct CDR3 sequences, approximately 30% of them singletons. Sequencing was done on a sample of blood. The receptors were sampled from a girl aged 2-17 years with multiple sclerosis.

The sample holds many counts of this clonotype. The chain employs TRBV5-4 and TRBJ2-6; D gene ambiguous. CDR3 size: 16 residues. Trimming pared 0 bases from V and 0 bases from J, leaving 7 bases between. Germline CDR1 reads SGHNT; CDR2 reads YYREEE (reference sequence). CDR3: CASSLVTYSGANVLTF. CDR3 sequence (DNA): TGTGCCAGCAGCTTGGTAACCTACTCTGGGGCCAACGTCCTGACTTTC.

A few counts support this clonotype. An end of the junction does not agree with germline; a read error may underlie this. The chain is built from TRBV14 and TRBJ2-5, with 7 positions matching TRBD2. CDR1 and CDR2 (germline): SGHDN, FVKESK. There are 12 residues in the CDR3. This CDR3 reads CANSPTRETQYF. CDR3 coding DNA: TGTGCCAACAGCCCGACGCGGGAGACTCAGTACTTC.

This clonotype was seen repeatedly, ten times or more. The V call is TRBV9, the J call TRBJ2-5; the D gene is possibly TRBD1 (5 bases). The germline gives CDR1 SGDLS, CDR2 YYNGEE. Trimming removed 6 bases at V and 1 base at J, with 13 bases between. This CDR3 has 14 residues. Written as DNA, the CDR3 is TGTGCCAGCACCGCAGGGTTTTCCCAAGAGACCCAGTACTTC. Its translation is CASTAGFSQETQYF.